Shown below are 29 T cell receptor beta chains from a single sample sequenced in a study of shared clonotypes between healthy human individuals. The naive CD8 fraction comprised CD45RO-negative cells positively selected for CCR7 and excluded terminally differentiated effector memory CD45RA+ cells. The protocol was immunoSEQ multiplex PCR, while the TCRdb copy is restricted to in-frame clones and leaves out a portion. Found here are about 590,000 clones, nearly 97% of them singletons; the top ten hold over 0.09%. Sequencing input: naive CD8+ T cells sorted from blood. Every receptor here comes from a woman aged 30 to 39 in good health.

The chain carries TRBV11-1 and TRBJ2-1; D is uncertain. Germline CDR1 reads SGHAT; CDR2 reads FQDESV (reference sequence). Trimming left V 1 base short and J 0 bases short, with 4 bases between. This CDR3 has 14 amino acids. CDR3 coding DNA: TGTGCCAGCAGCTTAGAAAGCTCCTACAATGAGCAGTTCTTC. Translated, it gives CASSLESSYNEQFF.

This clone was found once. The J gene is TRBJ2-2, the V gene TRBV19; D perhaps matches TRBD2 (6 bases). V lost 8 bases, J lost 7 bases, and 17 bases lay in between. The CDR3 covers 14 residues. The germline gives CDR1 LNHDA, CDR2 SQIVND (reference sequence). DNA of the CDR3: TGTGCCAGTTTGGACCCACCGGGGGACGGGGAGCTGTTTTTT. Its translation is CASLDPPGDGELFF. The whole variable domain, remainder taken from reference TRBV19 and TRBJ2-2, is DGGITQSPKYLFRKEGQNVTLSCEQNLNHDAMYWYRQDPGQGLRLIYYSQIVNDFQKGDIAEGYSVSREKKESFPLTVTSAQKNPTAFYLCASLDPPGDGELFFGEGSRLTVL.

The count of this clone is one. The chain joins TRBV30 to TRBJ1-1; 7 bases fit TRBD1. V shed 1 base, J shed 4 bases, and the junction held 6 bases outside the gene matches. This CDR3 is built from 14 residues. Germline CDR1 GTSNPN, CDR2 SVGIG (reference sequence). CDR3: CAWSGYTGATEAFF. The DNA for the CDR3 is TGTGCCTGGAGTGGATATACAGGGGCCACTGAAGCTTTCTTT. Using reference TRBV30 and TRBJ1-1 for the parts outside the CDR3, the full variable domain is SQTIHQWPATLVQPVGSPLSLECTVEGTSNPNLYWYRQAAGRGLQLLFYSVGIGQISSEVPQNLSASRPQDRQFILSSKKLLLSDSGFYLCAWSGYTGATEAFFGQGTRLTVV.

J is TRBJ2-1 and V is TRBV18; D unclear. Germline V gene data show CDR1 as KGHSH and CDR2 as LQKENI. Deletions cut 3 bases from V and 1 base from J, with 7 bases between. The length of the CDR3 is 14 residues. The CDR3: CASSPVVSYNEQFF. Here the CDR3 DNA reads TGTGCCAGCTCACCGGTCGTTTCCTACAATGAGCAGTTCTTC.

V gene TRBV29-1 combines with J gene TRBJ2-7, with 12 bases that match TRBD2. This CDR3 region has 15 residues. V lost 7 bases to trimming and J lost 1 base; unmatched junction nucleotides: 8. Germline lookup yields CDR1 SQVTM and CDR2 ANQGSEA. This chain's CDR3 is CSATGLAGISYEQYF. CDR3 DNA sequence: TGCAGCGCAACAGGACTAGCGGGAATTTCCTACGAGCAGTACTTC.

The chain couples TRBV5-4 to TRBJ2-3, with D perhaps TRBD2 (5 bases). The germline V gene has CDR1 SGHNT and CDR2 YYREEE (reference sequence). The ends were cut back, 3 bases at V and 0 bases at J, with 11 bases in the middle. The length of the CDR3 is 15 residues. The CDR3 region has the DNA TGTGCCAGCAGCTGGGCGGGCGGCAGCACAGATACGCAGTATTTT. Translated, it gives CASSWAGGSTDTQYF. The whole variable domain, remainder taken from reference TRBV5-4 and TRBJ2-3, is ETGVTQSPTHLIKTRGQQVTLRCSSQSGHNTVSWYQQALGQGPQFIFQYYREEENGRGNFPPRFSGLQFPNYSSELNVNALELDDSALYLCASSWAGGSTDTQYFGPGTRLTVL.

The chain uses TRBV11-2 and TRBJ2-7, with D tentatively TRBD2 (6 bases). The CDR3 has 15 residues. Trimming left V 5 bases short and J 2 bases short, with 16 bases between. Germline V gives CDR1 SGHAT, CDR2 FQNNGV. CDR3 DNA: TGTGCCAGCAGCACCGAAGGACTACTCGCCTACGAGCAGTACTTC. This encodes CASSTEGLLAYEQYF.

The genes are TRBV13 and TRBJ1-2; perhaps TRBD1 as D (5 bases). The CDR3 contains 13 residues. From germline, CDR1 is PRHDT and CDR2 FYEKMQ (reference sequence). Trimming shortened V by 5 bases and J by 3 bases, and 10 bases separated the two germline ends. CDR3 amino acids: CASSPQGDYGYTF. CDR3 bases: TGTGCCAGCAGCCCCCAGGGAGACTATGGCTACACCTTC.

This sequence joins TRBV19 and TRBJ1-2, with 7 positions matching TRBD1. The ends lost 8 bases at V and 0 bases at J; junction bases unmatched: 6. The CDR3 consists of 14 residues. Germline V gene data show CDR1 as LNHDA and CDR2 as SQIVND (reference sequence). CDR3 sequence reads: CASARGQTNYGYTF. The DNA of the CDR3 is TGTGCCAGTGCACGGGGACAGACTAACTATGGCTACACCTTC. Together with reference TRBV19 and TRBJ1-2, the CDR3 gives the full variable domain: DGGITQSPKYLFRKEGQNVTLSCEQNLNHDAMYWYRQDPGQGLRLIYYSQIVNDFQKGDIAEGYSVSREKKESFPLTVTSAQKNPTAFYLCASARGQTNYGYTFGSGTRLTVV.

The chain is built from TRBV4-1 and TRBJ2-5; D ambiguous. Trimming took 2 bases from V and 1 from J, leaving 5 bases between them. Germline values: CDR1 MGHRA, CDR2 YSYEKL. CDR3 size: 13 residues. CDR3: CASSQRIQETQYF. The CDR3 bases are TGCGCCAGCAGCCAACGTATCCAAGAGACCCAGTACTTC.

The rearrangement uses TRBV10-1 and TRBJ2-7; D remains ambiguous. The CDR3 totals 16 residues. Germline loops: CDR1 WNHNN, CDR2 SYGVQD (reference sequence). Trimming took off 2 bases at V and 0 bases at J, with 14 bases between the two ends. The CDR3 bases are TGCGCCAGCAGTGAGGGACCCCTTGAGAGCTCCTACGAGCAGTACTTC. It is translated as CASSEGPLESSYEQYF.

The chain is built from TRBV28 and TRBJ2-7; D uncertain. V shed 2 bases and J shed 0 bases, with 14 bases lying between them. The V gene's germline CDR1 is MDHEN and CDR2 SYDVKM. The CDR3 sequence is 16 residues long. CDR3 region: CASSLGPQRSSYEQYF. CDR3 bases: TGTGCCAGCAGTTTAGGCCCACAACGGAGCTCCTACGAGCAGTACTTC.

Notes on this clone: The same CDR3 arises from other DNA sequences in this sample as well. The chain combines TRBV5-1 with TRBJ1-1; 8 bases match TRBD1. The CDR3 length is 15 residues. Trimming took 0 bases from V and 0 from J; bases not matched to a gene: 1. From germline, CDR1 is SGHRS and CDR2 YFSETQ. The CDR3 reads CASSLGQGLNTEAFF. Written as DNA, the CDR3 is TGCGCCAGCAGCTTGGGACAGGGGTTGAACACTGAAGCTTTCTTT. Full variable domain (rest looked up from reference TRBV5-1 and TRBJ1-1): KAGVTQTPRYLIKTRGQQVTLSCSPISGHRSVSWYQQTPGQGLQFLFEYFSETQRNKGNFPGRFSGRQFSNSRSEMNVSTLELGDSALYLCASSLGQGLNTEAFFGQGTRLTVV.

The CDR3 region has the DNA TGTGCCAGCAGCCCGGAAAGTAGCGAGAGCTCCTACAATGAGCAGTTCTTC. Translated, it gives CASSPESSESSYNEQFF. This chain links TRBV4-2 with TRBJ2-1; possibly TRBD2 for D (5 bases). CDR3 size: 17 residues. The germline CDR1 and CDR2 sequences are LGHNA and YNFKEQ. Trimming left V 4 bases short and J 0 bases short, with 16 bases between.

The chain combines TRBV2 with TRBJ2-1; TRBD2 aligns across 12 bases. The CDR3 spans 16 residues. The germline V gene encodes CDR1 SNHLY and CDR2 FYNNEI. The V segment lost 4 bases and the J segment 5 bases; nucleotides outside the gene matches: 6. The CDR3 sequence: CASSGRTSGDHNEQFF. The CDR3 DNA is TGTGCCAGCAGTGGAAGGACTAGCGGGGACCACAATGAGCAGTTCTTC.

The genes are TRBV27 and TRBJ2-5; 7 nucleotides agree with TRBD2. From germline, CDR1 is MNHEY and CDR2 SMNVEV (reference sequence). The CDR3 covers 13 residues. V trimming: 4 bases; J trimming: 1 base; junction bases outside the gene matches: 0. CDR3 in amino acids: CASSWGGQETQYF. The CDR3 DNA sequence: TGTGCCAGCAGTTGGGGGGGCCAAGAGACCCAGTACTTC.

V usage is TRBV28 and J usage is TRBJ1-5; possible D gene TRBD1, 5 bases. This CDR3 is built from 15 residues. Trimming removed 3 bases at V and 1 base at J, with 10 bases between. Germline loops: CDR1 MDHEN, CDR2 SYDVKM. CDR3 amino acids: CASSLGGESNQPQHF. The CDR3 region has the DNA TGTGCCAGCAGTTTGGGGGGGGAAAGCAATCAGCCCCAGCATTTT.

The J gene is TRBJ2-3, the V gene TRBV11-2, with D uncertain. This CDR3 contains 17 residues. Looked up from germline, CDR1 is SGHAT and CDR2 is FQNNGV. The V and J ends lost 0 bases and 0 bases respectively, with 13 bases between them. The CDR3 DNA reads as TGTGCCAGCAGCTTAGATTCCCCCGGGCCTAGCACAGATACGCAGTATTTT. Its translation is CASSLDSPGPSTDTQYF.

This sequence joins TRBV28 and TRBJ1-4; no reliable D call. Per germline, CDR1 MDHEN and CDR2 SYDVKM. CDR3 length equals 16 residues. The ends were cut back, 5 bases at V and 0 bases at J, with 13 bases in the middle. The CDR3 loop reads CASSTTFPTTNEKLFF. CDR3 sequence (DNA): TGTGCCAGCAGTACCACATTCCCAACAACTAATGAAAAACTGTTTTTT.

This chain joins TRBV2 and TRBJ2-2; 8 bases align to TRBD1. Germline values: CDR1 SNHLY, CDR2 FYNNEI. The CDR3 extends over 14 amino acids. Trimming took 8 bases from V and 0 from J; bases not matched to a gene: 2. CDR3 loop: CASGTGTNTGELFF. Written as DNA, the CDR3 is TGTGCCAGCGGGACAGGAACGAACACCGGGGAGCTGTTTTTT.

The chain is built from TRBV27 and TRBJ2-3, with a possible D match to TRBD1 (6 bases). The CDR3 consists of 15 residues. Germline CDR1 and CDR2: MNHEY and SMNVEV (reference sequence). Between the trimmed V and J ends, which lost 3 bases and 0 bases, there was a span of 10 bases. DNA of the CDR3: TGTGCCAGCAGTTTTCGGACAGCTAGCACAGATACGCAGTATTTT. This sequence encodes CASSFRTASTDTQYF.

J is TRBJ2-1 and V is TRBV30; tentatively, D is TRBD2 (6 bases). The CDR3 runs 12 residues. V was cut by 5 bases and J by 8 bases, with 13 bases left in between. CDR1 and CDR2 (germline): GTSNPN, SVGIG (reference sequence). CDR3 sequence: CAWFRDWDEQFF. The CDR3 DNA sequence: TGTGCCTGGTTCCGGGACTGGGATGAGCAGTTCTTC.

The rearrangement uses TRBV29-1 and TRBJ1-1; D perhaps matches TRBD1 (5 bases). Germline V gives CDR1 SQVTM, CDR2 ANQGSEA. This CDR3 has 14 amino acids. V was clipped by 4 bases and J by 1 base, with 13 bases between them. CDR3 loop: CSVGRGRENTEAFF. The CDR3 bases are TGCAGCGTTGGCCGGGGACGGGAGAACACTGAAGCTTTCTTT. The whole variable domain, filled in from reference TRBV29-1 and TRBJ1-1, reads SAVISQKPSRDICQRGTSLTIQCQVDSQVTMMFWYRQQPGQSLTLIATANQGSEATYESGFVIDKFPISRPNLTFSTLTVSNMSPEDSSIYLCSVGRGRENTEAFFGQGTRLTVV.

There are a few counts of this clone. The CDR3 reads CASSFGEGNEQYF. The DNA of the CDR3 is TGTGCCAGCAGCTTCGGCGAAGGGAACGAGCAGTACTTC. This chain links TRBV7-9 with TRBJ2-7; unclear D gene. CDR3 size: 13 residues. The ends were cut back, 3 bases at V and 5 bases at J, with 11 bases in the middle. In germline, CDR1 is SEHNR, CDR2 FQNEAQ (reference sequence).

This chain uses TRBV1 with TRBJ2-1; the D segment call TRBD2 is taken from the table without a DNA check. TRBV1 is a known pseudogene. The CDR3 has 16 residues. Here the CDR3 DNA reads TGCACCAGCAGCCAAGATTCCCGGACTACCGTCAATGAGCAGTTCTTC. This gives the protein CTSSQDSRTTVNEQFF.

The chain combines TRBV30 with TRBJ2-1; 7 bases are a match to TRBD2. The CDR3 contains 14 residues. V lost 2 bases to trimming and J lost 4 bases; unmatched junction nucleotides: 5. The germline gives CDR1 GTSNPN, CDR2 SVGIG (reference sequence). This CDR3 is CAWSWAGAYNEQFF. Here the CDR3 DNA reads TGTGCCTGGAGTTGGGCGGGAGCTTACAATGAGCAGTTCTTC.

This chain links TRBV4-2 with TRBJ2-7; a possible D gene is TRBD2 (6 bases). This CDR3 contains 14 residues. V lost 4 bases and J lost 0, with 10 bases in between. The germline V gene encodes CDR1 LGHNA and CDR2 YNFKEQ. The CDR3 DNA is TGTGCCAGCAGCCCCGCGGGGTCCTCCTACGAGCAGTACTTC. It specifies CASSPAGSSYEQYF.

The V call is TRBV27, the J call TRBJ2-7, with a possible D match to TRBD2 (5 bases). Germline V gene sequence: CDR1 MNHEY, CDR2 SMNVEV (reference sequence). Trimming cost V 3 bases and J 3 bases, with 12 bases left between them. The CDR3 covers 14 residues. The CDR3 DNA reads TGTGCCAGCAGTTTTGCGGGCGCACTCTACGAGCAGTACTTC. It is translated as CASSFAGALYEQYF.

The chain is built from TRBV9 and TRBJ2-3, with 12 bases fitting TRBD2. This CDR3 comprises 15 residues. Looked up from germline, CDR1 is SGDLS and CDR2 is YYNGEE. With V trimmed by 4 bases and J by 4 bases, 4 bases remained unmatched. The CDR3 region has the DNA TGTGCCAGCAGCCAGACTAGCGGGAGTGCAGATACGCAGTATTTT. Translating gives CASSQTSGSADTQYF.